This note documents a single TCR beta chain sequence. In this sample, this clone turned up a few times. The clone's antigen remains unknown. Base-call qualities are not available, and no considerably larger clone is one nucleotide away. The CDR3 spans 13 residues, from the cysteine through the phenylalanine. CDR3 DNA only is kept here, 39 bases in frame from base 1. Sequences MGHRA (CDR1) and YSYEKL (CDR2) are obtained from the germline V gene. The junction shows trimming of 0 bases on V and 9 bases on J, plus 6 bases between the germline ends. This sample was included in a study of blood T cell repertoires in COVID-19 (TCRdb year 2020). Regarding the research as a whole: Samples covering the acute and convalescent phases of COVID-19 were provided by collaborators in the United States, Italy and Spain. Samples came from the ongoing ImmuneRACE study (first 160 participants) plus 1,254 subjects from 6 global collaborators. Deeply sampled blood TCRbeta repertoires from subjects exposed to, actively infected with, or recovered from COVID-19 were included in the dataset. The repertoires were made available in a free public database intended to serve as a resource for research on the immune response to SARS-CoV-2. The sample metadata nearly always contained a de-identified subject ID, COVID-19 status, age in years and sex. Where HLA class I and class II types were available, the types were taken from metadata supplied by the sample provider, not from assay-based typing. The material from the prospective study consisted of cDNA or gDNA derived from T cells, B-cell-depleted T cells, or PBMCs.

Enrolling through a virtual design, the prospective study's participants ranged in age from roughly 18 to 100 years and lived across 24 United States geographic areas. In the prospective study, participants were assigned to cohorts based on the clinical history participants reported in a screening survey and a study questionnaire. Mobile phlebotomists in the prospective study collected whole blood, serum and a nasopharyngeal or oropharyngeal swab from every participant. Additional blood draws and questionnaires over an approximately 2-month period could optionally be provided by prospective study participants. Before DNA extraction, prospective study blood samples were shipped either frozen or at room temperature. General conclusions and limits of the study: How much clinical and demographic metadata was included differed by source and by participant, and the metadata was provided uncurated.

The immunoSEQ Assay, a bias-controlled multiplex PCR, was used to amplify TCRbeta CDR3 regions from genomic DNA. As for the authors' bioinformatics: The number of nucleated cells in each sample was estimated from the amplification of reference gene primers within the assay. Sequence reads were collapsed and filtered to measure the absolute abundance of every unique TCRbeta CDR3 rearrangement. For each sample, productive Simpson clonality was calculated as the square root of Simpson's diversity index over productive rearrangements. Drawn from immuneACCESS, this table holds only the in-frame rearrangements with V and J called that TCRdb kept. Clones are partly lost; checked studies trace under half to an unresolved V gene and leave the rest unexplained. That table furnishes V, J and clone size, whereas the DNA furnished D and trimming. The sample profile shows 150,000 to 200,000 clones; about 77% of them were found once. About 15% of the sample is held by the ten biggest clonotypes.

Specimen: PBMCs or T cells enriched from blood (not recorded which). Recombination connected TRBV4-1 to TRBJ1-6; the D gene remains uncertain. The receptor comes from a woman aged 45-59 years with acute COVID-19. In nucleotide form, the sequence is TGCGCCAGCAGCCAAGATCGGGGTTCACCCCTCCACTTT. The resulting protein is CASSQDRGSPLHF.